This T cell receptor (beta chain) was retrieved from a study of TIL therapy for anti-PD-1-resistant metastatic lung cancer. The overall study: By whole-exome sequencing, median non-synonymous tumor mutation burden was approximately 1.6 mutations per megabase.

The V gene's germline CDR1 is MNHNS and CDR2 SASEGT. This CDR3 is 14 amino acids long. V was trimmed by 6 bases and J by 2 bases, leaving 13 bases between them. The immunoSEQ assay was v3. Libraries were prepared by immunoSEQ multiplex PCR; TCRdb keeps only in-frame clonotypes and omits some of them. The repertoire holds tens of thousands of clones, with approximately 70% as singletons. Time point meaning: pre-treatment sample, taken before nivolumab and TIL therapy. Most excised metastases sampled were pleural nodules or supraclavicular lymph nodes. Sequenced here: tumor tissue, sampled at baseline. This clonotype was obtained from a person between 30 and 79 years old with non-small cell lung cancer. The V and J genes are TRBV6-1 and TRBJ1-1; D might be TRBD1 (6 bases). CDR3 region: CASRGDTSNTEAFF. The CDR3 DNA reads TGTGCCAGCAGGGGGGACACGTCAAACACTGAAGCTTTCTTT.